This TCR beta chain was retrieved from a study of cytomegalovirus exposure and HLA in healthy donors. The PCR used 60 Vbeta and 13 Jbeta primers. The data were produced by immunoSEQ multiplex PCR, yet TCRdb's version contains in-frame clones alone and is incomplete. The sample has approximately 160,000 clones, 80% to 85% seen once. The sample holds one count of this clone. The CDR3 runs 16 residues. Germline CDR1 and CDR2: MNHEY and SMNVEV (reference sequence). The J segment lost 6 bases and the V segment lost 5 bases, leaving 12 bases of the junction unmatched. The rearrangement uses TRBV27 and TRBJ2-1, with 8 bases matching TRBD2. The clonotype originates from a middle-aged man in good health and CMV-seropositive. Sequences were obtained from PBMCs. CDR3 region: CASSTTAGGPRNEQFF. CDR3 coding DNA: TGTGCCAGCAGTACCACGGCGGGAGGTCCCCGCAATGAGCAGTTCTTC.